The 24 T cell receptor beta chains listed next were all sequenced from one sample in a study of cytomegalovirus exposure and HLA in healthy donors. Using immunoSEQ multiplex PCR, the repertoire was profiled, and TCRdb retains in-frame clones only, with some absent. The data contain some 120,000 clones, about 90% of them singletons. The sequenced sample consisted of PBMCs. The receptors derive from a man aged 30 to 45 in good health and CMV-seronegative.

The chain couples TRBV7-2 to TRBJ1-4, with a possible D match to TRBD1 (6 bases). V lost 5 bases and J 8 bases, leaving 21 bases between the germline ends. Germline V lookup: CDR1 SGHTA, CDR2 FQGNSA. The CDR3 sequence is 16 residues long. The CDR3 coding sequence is TGTGCCAGCAGCCCGTCAATTTCGCAGGGGACAGAAAAACTGTTTTTT. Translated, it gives CASSPSISQGTEKLFF.

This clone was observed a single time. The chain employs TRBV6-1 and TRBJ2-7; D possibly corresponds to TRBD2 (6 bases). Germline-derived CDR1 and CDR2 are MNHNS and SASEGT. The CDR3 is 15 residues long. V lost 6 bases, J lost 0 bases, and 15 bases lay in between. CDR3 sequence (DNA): TGTGCCAGCAGAAGCGTGGGAGGAGCCTCCTACGAGCAGTACTTC. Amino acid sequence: CASRSVGGASYEQYF.

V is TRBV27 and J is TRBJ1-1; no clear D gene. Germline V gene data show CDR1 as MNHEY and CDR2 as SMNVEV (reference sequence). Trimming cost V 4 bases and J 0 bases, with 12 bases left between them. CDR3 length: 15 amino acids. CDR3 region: CASSSSEELNTEAFF. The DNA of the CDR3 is TGTGCCAGCAGTTCATCAGAAGAGTTGAACACTGAAGCTTTCTTT.

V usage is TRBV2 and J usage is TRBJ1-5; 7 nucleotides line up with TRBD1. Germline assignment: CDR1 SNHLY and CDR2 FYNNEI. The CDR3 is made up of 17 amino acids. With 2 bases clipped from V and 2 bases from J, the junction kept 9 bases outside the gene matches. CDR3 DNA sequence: TGTGCCAGCAGTGAATGGGGCAGGGGGGTTCGCAATCAGCCCCAGCATTTT. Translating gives CASSEWGRGVRNQPQHF. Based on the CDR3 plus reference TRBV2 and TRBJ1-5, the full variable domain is EPEVTQTPSHQVTQMGQEVILRCVPISNHLYFYWYRQILGQKVEFLVSFYNNEISEKSEIFDDQFSVERPDGSNFTLKIRSTKLEDSAMYFCASSEWGRGVRNQPQHFGDGTRLSIL.

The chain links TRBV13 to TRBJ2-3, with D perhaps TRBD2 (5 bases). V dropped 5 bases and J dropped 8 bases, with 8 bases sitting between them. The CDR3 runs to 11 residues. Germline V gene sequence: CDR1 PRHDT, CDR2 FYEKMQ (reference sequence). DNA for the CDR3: TGTGCCAGCAGCCCCGGAGGTACGCAGTATTTT. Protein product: CASSPGGTQYF.

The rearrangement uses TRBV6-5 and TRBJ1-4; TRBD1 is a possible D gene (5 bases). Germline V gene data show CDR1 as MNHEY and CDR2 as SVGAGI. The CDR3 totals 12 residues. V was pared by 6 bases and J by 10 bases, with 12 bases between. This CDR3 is CASRTPGGKLFF. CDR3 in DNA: TGTGCCAGCAGGACCCCCGGGGGAAAACTGTTTTTT.

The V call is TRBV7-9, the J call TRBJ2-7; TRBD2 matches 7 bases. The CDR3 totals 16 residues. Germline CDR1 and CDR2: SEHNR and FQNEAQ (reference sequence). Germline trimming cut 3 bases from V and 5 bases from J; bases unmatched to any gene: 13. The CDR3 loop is CASSLVGGGVSHEQYF. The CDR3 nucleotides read TGTGCCAGCAGCTTGGTTGGGGGAGGGGTATCTCACGAGCAGTACTTC.

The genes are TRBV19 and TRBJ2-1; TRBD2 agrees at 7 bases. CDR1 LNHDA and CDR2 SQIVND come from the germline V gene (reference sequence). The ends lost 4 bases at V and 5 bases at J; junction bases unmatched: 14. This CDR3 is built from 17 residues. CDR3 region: CASSNPSSGHGDNEQFF. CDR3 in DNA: TGTGCCAGTAGTAATCCTTCTAGCGGACATGGGGACAATGAGCAGTTCTTC.

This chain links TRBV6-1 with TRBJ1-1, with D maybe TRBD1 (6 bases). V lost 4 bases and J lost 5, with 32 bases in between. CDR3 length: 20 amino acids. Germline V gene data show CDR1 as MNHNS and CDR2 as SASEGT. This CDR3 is CASSADNRAVGPSLRTEAFF. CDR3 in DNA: TGTGCCAGCAGTGCTGACAACAGGGCGGTGGGTCCAAGCCTACGGACTGAAGCTTTCTTT.

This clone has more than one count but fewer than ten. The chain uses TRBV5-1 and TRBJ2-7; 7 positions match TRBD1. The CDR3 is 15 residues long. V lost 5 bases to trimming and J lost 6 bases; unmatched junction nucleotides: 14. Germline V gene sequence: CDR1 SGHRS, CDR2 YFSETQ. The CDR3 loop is CASREGERGLSEQYF. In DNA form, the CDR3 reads TGCGCCAGCAGAGAGGGCGAAAGGGGGCTTAGCGAGCAGTACTTC.

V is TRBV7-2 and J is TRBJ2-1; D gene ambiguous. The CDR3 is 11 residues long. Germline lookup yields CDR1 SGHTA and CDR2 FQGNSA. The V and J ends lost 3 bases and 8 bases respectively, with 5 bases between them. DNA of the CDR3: TGTGCCAGCAGCTTCCTCGATGAGCAGTTCTTC. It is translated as CASSFLDEQFF.

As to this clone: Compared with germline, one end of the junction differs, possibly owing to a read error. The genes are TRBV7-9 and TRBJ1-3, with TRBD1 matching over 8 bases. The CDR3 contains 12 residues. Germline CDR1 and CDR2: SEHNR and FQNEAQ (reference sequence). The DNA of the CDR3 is TGTGCCAGCAGCCTTGCGGCCGGGACAGGAATTTTT. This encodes CASSLAAGTGIF.

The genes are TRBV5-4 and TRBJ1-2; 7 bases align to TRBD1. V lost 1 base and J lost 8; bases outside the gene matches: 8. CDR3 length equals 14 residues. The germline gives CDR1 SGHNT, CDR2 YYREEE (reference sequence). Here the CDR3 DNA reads TGTGCCAGCAGCTTGATCGACAGGGTAGGGGGCTACACCTTC. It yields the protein CASSLIDRVGGYTF. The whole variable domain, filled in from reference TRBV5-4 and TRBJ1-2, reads ETGVTQSPTHLIKTRGQQVTLRCSSQSGHNTVSWYQQALGQGPQFIFQYYREEENGRGNFPPRFSGLQFPNYSSELNVNALELDDSALYLCASSLIDRVGGYTFGSGTRLTVV.

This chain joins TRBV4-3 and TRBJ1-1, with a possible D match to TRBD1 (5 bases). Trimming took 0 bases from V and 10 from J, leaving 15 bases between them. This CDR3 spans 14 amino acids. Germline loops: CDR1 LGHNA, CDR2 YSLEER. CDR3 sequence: CASSQDRQGRGAFF. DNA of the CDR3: TGCGCCAGCAGCCAAGATAGGCAGGGCCGAGGAGCTTTCTTT.

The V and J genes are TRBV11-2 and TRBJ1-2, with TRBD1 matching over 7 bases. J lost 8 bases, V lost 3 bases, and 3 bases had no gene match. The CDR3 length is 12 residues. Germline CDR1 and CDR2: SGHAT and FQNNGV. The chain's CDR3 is CASSFRTGGYTF. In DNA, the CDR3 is TGTGCCAGCAGCTTTCGGACAGGAGGCTACACCTTC.

The CDR3 DNA follows: TGTGCCACCAGCAGAGATGAACCCGGGACAGGGATCTCCACCGGGGAGCTGTTTTTT. Its protein product is CATSRDEPGTGISTGELFF. V gene TRBV15 combines with J gene TRBJ2-2, with 9 bases aligning to TRBD1. Germline V gives CDR1 LNHNV, CDR2 YYDKDF (reference sequence). With V trimmed by 0 bases and J by 4 bases, 12 bases remained unmatched. CDR3 length: 19 amino acids.

The CDR3 coding sequence is TGTGCCAGCAGCGCCCGGGACAGGGCCTATGGCTACACCTTC. It translates to CASSARDRAYGYTF. The chain couples TRBV9 to TRBJ1-2; 9 bases align to TRBD1. After removal of 3 bases from V and 4 bases from J, the junction contained 4 bases not matched to a gene. Germline values: CDR1 SGDLS, CDR2 YYNGEE. The CDR3 is 14 residues long.

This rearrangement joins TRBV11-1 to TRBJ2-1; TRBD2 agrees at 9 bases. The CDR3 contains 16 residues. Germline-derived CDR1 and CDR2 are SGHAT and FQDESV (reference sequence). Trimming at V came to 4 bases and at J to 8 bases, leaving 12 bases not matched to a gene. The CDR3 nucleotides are TGTGCCAGCAGCTCAGGAGCGGGGGGCCTTTCGGATGAGCAGTTCTTC. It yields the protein CASSSGAGGLSDEQFF.

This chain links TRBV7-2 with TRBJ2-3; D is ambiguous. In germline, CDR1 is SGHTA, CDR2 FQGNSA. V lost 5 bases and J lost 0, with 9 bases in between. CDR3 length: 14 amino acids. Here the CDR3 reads CASSRLDSTDTQYF. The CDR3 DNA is TGTGCCAGCAGCCGGCTAGACAGCACAGATACGCAGTATTTT.

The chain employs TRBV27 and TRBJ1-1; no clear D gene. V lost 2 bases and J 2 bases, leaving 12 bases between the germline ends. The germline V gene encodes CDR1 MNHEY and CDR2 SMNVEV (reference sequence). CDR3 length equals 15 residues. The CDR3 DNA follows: TGTGCCAGCAGTTTAATCAGTGGCGGAAACACTGAAGCTTTCTTT. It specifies CASSLISGGNTEAFF.

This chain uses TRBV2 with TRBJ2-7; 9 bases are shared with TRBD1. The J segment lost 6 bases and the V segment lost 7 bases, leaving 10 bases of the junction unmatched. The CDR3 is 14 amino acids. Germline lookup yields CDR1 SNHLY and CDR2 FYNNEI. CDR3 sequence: CASKTGGDTSEQYF. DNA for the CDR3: TGTGCCAGCAAAACAGGGGGCGATACCTCCGAGCAGTACTTC.

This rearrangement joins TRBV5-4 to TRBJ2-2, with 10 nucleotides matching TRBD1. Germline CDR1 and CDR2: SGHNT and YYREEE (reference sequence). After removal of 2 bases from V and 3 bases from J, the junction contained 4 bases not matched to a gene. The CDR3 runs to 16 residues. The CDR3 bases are TGTGCCAGCAGCTTTGGACAGGGGGTATACACCGGGGAGCTGTTTTTT. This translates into CASSFGQGVYTGELFF.

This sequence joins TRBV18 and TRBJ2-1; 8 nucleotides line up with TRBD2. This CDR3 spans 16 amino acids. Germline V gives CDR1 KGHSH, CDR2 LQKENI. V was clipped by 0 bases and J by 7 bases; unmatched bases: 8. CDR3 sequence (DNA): TGTGCCAGCTCACCACCGTCCGGGGGGGCGGGGAATGAGCAGTTCTTC. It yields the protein CASSPPSGGAGNEQFF.

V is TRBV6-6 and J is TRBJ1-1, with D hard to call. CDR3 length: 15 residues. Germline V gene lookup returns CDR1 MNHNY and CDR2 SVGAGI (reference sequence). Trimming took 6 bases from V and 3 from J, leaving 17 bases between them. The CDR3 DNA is TGTGCCAGCAGCACCGGAGGCCTGACGGACACTGAAGCTTTCTTT. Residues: CASSTGGLTDTEAFF.